The present T cell receptor (beta chain) was sequenced within a study of OX40 agonist ivuxolimab in advanced cancers. Study at large: Patients enrolled in dose escalation were diagnosed with hepatocellular carcinoma, melanoma, renal cell or head and neck cancer.

Only in-frame clones appear in the TCRdb table, and some are missing; sequencing was by immunoSEQ multiplex PCR. The top ten clones hold 0.65% to 0.95% of a sample with some 82,000 clones, around 88% of them seen once. Autoimmune disease history or systemic immunosuppression disqualified patients. The origin of this receptor is an adult with an advanced solid tumor such as melanoma, head and neck, liver or kidney cancer. The sample here was CD4+ or CD8+ T cells sorted from blood, taken in a trial of the OX40 agonist ivuxolimab.

CDR3 in amino acids: CASSPHRGPNEQFF. CDR3 DNA: TGTGCCAGCAGTCCCCACAGGGGTCCCAATGAGCAGTTCTTC. V gene TRBV5-6 combines with J gene TRBJ2-1; TRBD1 aligns across 7 bases. The V gene end was trimmed by 5 bases and the J gene end by 6 bases; junction bases not matched to a gene: 8. The germline gives CDR1 SGHDT, CDR2 YYEEEE. The CDR3 loop spans 14 amino acids.